This T cell receptor (beta chain) is from a study of cytomegalovirus exposure and HLA in healthy donors. Only a few counts were recorded for this clone. PCR amplification relied on 60 Vbeta primers (plus 13 Jbeta primers). Data came from immunoSEQ multiplex PCR; TCRdb stores just in-frame clones and leaves some out. There are under 250,000 clones in the sample; over 60% occur only once, and over 1.5% lies in the top ten. CDR3 length: 15 amino acids. With V trimmed by 0 bases and J by 12 bases, 11 bases remained unmatched. CDR1 LGHNA and CDR2 YNFKEQ come from the germline V gene. The rearrangement joins TRBV4-2 to TRBJ1-2; the match to TRBD1 covers 9 bases. The clonotype originates from a male donor in good health and CMV-seronegative. Sequenced sample: PBMCs. CDR3 amino acids: CASSQDDSGQGSHTF. In nucleotides, the CDR3 is TGTGCCAGCAGCCAAGACGACTCGGGACAGGGATCCCACACCTTC.